This T cell receptor (beta chain) stems from a study of PD-L1 blockade in urothelial cancer (TCRdb year 2017). About the investigation overall: Therapy was started at some point between 2013 and 2015 for all patients, and atezolizumab 1,200 mg was administered intravenously every 3 weeks. About 85% of the roughly 29 patients were males with bladder-origin urothelial cancer, and about 65% of the 29 reported a prior smoking history. Patients had an ECOG performance status of 0 or 1 and had received between 0 and 3 prior chemotherapy regimens. Blood samples were analyzed 3 weeks after the start of treatment (second dose) and 6 weeks after the start of treatment. Blood samples gave a median of around 140,000 T cells and approximately 80,000 unique TCRs, with a median clonality of 0.080. An exploratory multi-omic analysis was conducted of the somatic, immune and clinical correlates of response to PD-L1 blockade with atezolizumab in urothelial cancer. Pretreatment tumor samples, along with matched peripheral blood serially collected before and after atezolizumab treatment, were subjected to TCR sequencing. Durable clinical benefit meant progression-free survival longer than 6 months, and TCR features were also tested against progression-free and overall survival. In the same patients, pretreatment tumors underwent whole exome sequencing and RNA sequencing in addition to TCR sequencing. Durable clinical benefit was achieved by nine patients but not by the remaining 20. Around 30 patients had pretreatment blood TCR-seq, about 24 had at least one posttreatment blood collection, and about 24 had tumor TCR-seq.

The CDR3 goes from the cysteine to the phenylalanine over 14 residues. Only CDR3 DNA is held: 42 bases, read in frame from base 1. V lost 4 bases and J lost 6 bases; the stretch between them is 13 bases long. From a lookup of the germline V gene, CDR1 and CDR2 are SNHLY and FYNNEI. In regard to this clone: No antigen is known for it. No per-base quality is available; no much larger clone lies one base away.

According to the study, the label for this sample's time point signals: pretreatment peripheral blood. The cohort comprised 30 or so patients with locally advanced or metastatic urothelial carcinoma treated at Memorial Sloan Kettering on a trial protocol. Peripheral blood mononuclear cells were collected pretreatment and during treatment, with between 1 and 8 total time points obtained per patient. The Qiagen DNeasy Blood extraction kit was used to purify genomic DNA from total PBMCs and from tumor samples. PBMCs were collected pretreatment and during treatment, and were isolated and stored as previously described. To estimate absolute template abundance from read counts, synthetic TCR analog templates were spiked into each PCR. The immunoSEQ assay used bias-controlled V and J gene primers to amplify TCRbeta CDR3 regions from genomic DNA. Sequencing of rearranged TCRbeta segments was done at approximately 20X coverage. The paper's data handling went like this. Sequencing errors were corrected by clustering, and CDR3s were annotated against IMGT so that V, D and J genes could be assigned. Only productive TCRbeta rearrangements were used in downstream analyses, excluding out-of-frame or stop-codon sequences. Clonality was computed as one minus Shannon entropy normalized by the log of the number of unique productive sequences. Clones differing between time points or between blood and tumor were identified using Fisher's exact test with Benjamini-Hochberg correction, with an adjusted p below 0.01 applied as the threshold. TCRdb took this table from immuneACCESS and kept in-frame rearrangements with V and J called. Such tables lack part of the clones; where checked against another copy, unresolved V genes explain under half of the gap, and the rest is unexplained. That table furnishes V, J and clone size, whereas the DNA furnished D and trimming. For this sample there are around 50,000 clones; 80% to 85% appear just once. 1.5% to 2% of the sample comes from the top ten.

Beyond this particular receptor, the publication reports: Improved progression-free and overall survival was associated with having pretreatment peripheral blood TCR clonality below the median. Because the sample size was small (n ≈ 28) and many of the analyses were exploratory, the results are meant to be hypothesis-generating. Greater expansion of tumor-associated TCR clones in peripheral blood 3 weeks after the start of treatment was observed in patients with durable benefit (n of about 24, p = 0.022).

Rearrangement joined TRBV2 to TRBJ1-5; TRBD1 is a weak D gene call, 5 bases matching. The material was PBMCs, obtained around atezolizumab (anti-PD-L1) treatment. The receptor was derived from a middle-aged man with urothelial cancer. CDR3 protein: CASSVSREGQPQHF. The nucleotides read TGTGCCAGCAGTGTATCCAGGGAGGGTCAGCCCCAGCATTTT.